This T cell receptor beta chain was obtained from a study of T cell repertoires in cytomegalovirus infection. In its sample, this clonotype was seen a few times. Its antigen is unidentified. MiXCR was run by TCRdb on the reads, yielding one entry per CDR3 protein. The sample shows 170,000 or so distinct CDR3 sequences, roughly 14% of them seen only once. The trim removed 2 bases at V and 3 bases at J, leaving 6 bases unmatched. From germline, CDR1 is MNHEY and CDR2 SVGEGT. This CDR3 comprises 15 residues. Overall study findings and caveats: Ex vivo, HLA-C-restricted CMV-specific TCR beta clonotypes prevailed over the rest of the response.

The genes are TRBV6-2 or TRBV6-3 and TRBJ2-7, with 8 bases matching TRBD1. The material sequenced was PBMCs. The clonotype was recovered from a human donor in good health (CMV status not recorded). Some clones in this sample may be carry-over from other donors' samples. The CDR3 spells CASSYPDRGYYEQYF. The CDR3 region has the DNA TGTGCCAGCAGTTACCCCGACAGGGGTTACTACGAGCAGTACTTC.